This T cell receptor beta chain was captured in a study of T-cell reconstitution after alpha-beta-depleted transplantation in children. Researchers prepared the TCRbeta library using unique molecular identifiers, the study reports. MiXCR was run by TCRdb on the PCR reads, yielding one entry per CDR3 protein. Among approximately 390,000 distinct CDR3 sequences, approximately 10% were seen once, and the ten largest hold roughly 5.1%. The CDR3 contains 15 residues. The germline CDR1 and CDR2 sequences are LGHNA and YNFKEQ. Trimming stripped 4 bases from V and 3 bases from J, with 15 bases between. Sequenced material: PBMCs from the stem cell graft donor, taken from the stem cell graft. V usage is TRBV4-2 and J usage is TRBJ1-1; TRBD1 might be the D (6 bases). This sequence originates from a human donor who donated a stem cell graft to a child with acute myeloid leukemia. The CDR3 coding sequence is TGTGCCAGCAGCCCACGACAGGATCGGGACACTGAAGCTTTCTTT. Amino acids: CASSPRQDRDTEAFF.